This is a list of T cell receptor beta chains from one sample in a study of T-cell memory formation after mild COVID-19. TCRdb re-called the 5' RACE reads with MiXCR, one entry per CDR3 protein. The data hold roughly 170,000 distinct CDR3 sequences, with 15% to 20% observed a single time. Source material: PBMCs or a T cell subset sorted from them (not recorded which). Receptors originate from a man between 18 and 35 years old who had mild COVID-19 (a few samples of this study predate the infection). Cell type and time point are not known. Each CDR3 is given with its conserved first and last residue.

v_gene: TRBV7-7
CDR3aa: CASSLDSGTEAFF

v_gene: TRBV4-1
CDR3aa: CASSQDWLAGDEQFF

v_gene: TRBV7-2
CDR3aa: CASSPLGNEQFF

v_gene: TRBV7-9
CDR3aa: CASIKGEATEAFF

v_gene: TRBV18
CDR3aa: CASSGRTLANYGYTF

v_gene: TRBV5-5
CDR3aa: CASRRLDRNTEAFF

v_gene: TRBV7-2
CDR3aa: CASSLAVTSVTEAFF

v_gene: TRBV20-1
CDR3aa: CSATGTGGYTEAFF

v_gene: TRBV3-1
CDR3aa: CASNSGDPQWGEQFF

v_gene: TRBV7-9
CDR3aa: CASTPRLKEAGELFF

v_gene: TRBV7-2
CDR3aa: CASSSGDSPTEAFF

v_gene: TRBV7-8
CDR3aa: CASSLGRIPHTNEQFF

v_gene: TRBV7-8
CDR3aa: CASSSEDRLETQYF

v_gene: TRBV7-6
CDR3aa: CASRPDFQETQYF

v_gene: TRBV19
CDR3aa: CASSARRSGKNIQYF

v_gene: TRBV6-1
CDR3aa: CASSPSGMVRANTEAFF

v_gene: TRBV6-5
CDR3aa: CASSYSGQNWDEQFF

v_gene: TRBV19
CDR3aa: CATAGDRGSPLHF

v_gene: TRBV7-8
CDR3aa: CASSFIAPLTGELFF

v_gene: TRBV5-1
CDR3aa: CASSLEQDTDTQYF

v_gene: TRBV9
CDR3aa: CASSPEAQRQPQHF

v_gene: TRBV2
CDR3aa: CASTRDLNEKLFF

v_gene: TRBV9
CDR3aa: CASSGSSGETQYF

v_gene: TRBV13
CDR3aa: CASSLQTGPYSPLHF

v_gene: TRBV7-2
CDR3aa: CASGYRGTDTQYF

v_gene: TRBV7-3
CDR3aa: CASSSRRRGGGEQFF

v_gene: TRBV20-1
CDR3aa: CSARPSGAIDTQYF

v_gene: TRBV4-1
CDR3aa: CASSQEPGLAGGPYNEQFF

v_gene: TRBV30
CDR3aa: CAWSVTSRLGTEAFF

v_gene: TRBV7-9
CDR3aa: CASSLTGLAGEFDTQYF

v_gene: TRBV12-3/TRBV12-4
CDR3aa: CASSLALWGAGNTQYF

v_gene: TRBV5-1
CDR3aa: CASSFGGPGESGIETGELFF

v_gene: TRBV25-1
CDR3aa: CASSEPGNKNTGELFF

v_gene: TRBV4-3
CDR3aa: CASSQDPSGRSTQYF

v_gene: TRBV29-1
CDR3aa: CSVGLHTDTQYF

v_gene: TRBV3-1
CDR3aa: CASSQATGVVYTF

v_gene: TRBV4-3
CDR3aa: CASSQALNRETQYF

v_gene: TRBV5-6
CDR3aa: CASSGRYGYTF

v_gene: TRBV19
CDR3aa: CASSGTRDQPQHF

v_gene: TRBV20-1
CDR3aa: CSARDRGGTVGYTF

v_gene: TRBV7-2
CDR3aa: CASSNRRGLTNTEAFF

v_gene: TRBV3-1
CDR3aa: CASSRQGGSPLHF

v_gene: TRBV20-1
CDR3aa: CSARVYGAGGPGEQFF

v_gene: TRBV28
CDR3aa: CASIKAGDTQYF

v_gene: TRBV6-1
CDR3aa: CASSEGAGPGARPQHF

v_gene: TRBV6-2/TRBV6-3
CDR3aa: CASSGHRERLYNEQFF

v_gene: TRBV20-1
CDR3aa: CSAISGGLKTQYF

v_gene: TRBV20-1
CDR3aa: CSASRESNYGYTF

v_gene: TRBV12-3/TRBV12-4
CDR3aa: CASSVRGNYGYTF

v_gene: TRBV9
CDR3aa: CASSPRTYTDTQYF